This section outlines one T cell receptor beta chain sequence together with its context. In the study's own analysis: Amplification of reference gene primers provided the estimated nucleated cell counts. Measured with immunoSEQ multiplex PCR; TCRdb has only the in-frame clones, and not every one. V and J calls and clone size follow that table, whereas D and trimming were derived from the DNA. The sample has about 240,000 clones; about 90% are singletons. This entry is derived from a study of blood T cell repertoires in COVID-19. On the study more broadly: Acute and convalescent COVID-19 samples came from the United States, Italy and Spain. T cells, B-cell-depleted T cells, or PBMCs supplied cDNA or gDNA.

Seattle patient enrollment occurred during active infection, with longitudinal follow-up thereafter. CDR3 length: 14 amino acids. Germline V gene lookup returns CDR1 SGHNT and CDR2 YENEEA. V gave up 3 bases and J gave up 2 bases, with 8 bases separating them. This sequence joins TRBV11-3 and TRBJ1-3; D is possibly TRBD1 (5 bases). The sequenced material came from peripheral blood. This clonotype originated in a young man with COVID-19, enrolled during active disease. The CDR3 is CASSFGGPGNTIYF. CDR3 DNA: TGTGCCAGCAGCTTCGGGGGACCTGGAAACACCATATATTTT. The variable domain in full, completed from reference TRBV11-3 and TRBJ1-3, reads EAGVVQSPRYKIIEKKQPVAFWCNPISGHNTLYWYLQNLGQGPELLIRYENEEAVDDSQLPKDRFSAERLKGVDSTLKIQPAELGDSAVYLCASSFGGPGNTIYFGEGSWLTVV.